A single T cell receptor beta chain is shown here with its context. The data stem from a study of blood T cell repertoires in COVID-19. The overall study: The United States, Italy and Spain provided the acute and convalescent COVID-19 samples. Sample material is recorded as cDNA or gDNA derived from T cells, B-cell-depleted T cells, or PBMCs.

The CDR3 loop spans 16 amino acids. V lost 2 bases, J lost 6 bases, and 9 bases stayed unmatched. From germline, CDR1 is SGHVS and CDR2 FQNEAQ. Authors' methods: Amplification from reference gene primers served as the basis for estimated nucleated cell counts. Assay used: immunoSEQ multiplex PCR; TCRdb lists only in-frame clones, some missing. D and trimming were read from the DNA, whereas the V and J calls and clone size are those reported in that table. Of roughly 100,000 clones in the sample, over 85% were seen once. This chain joins TRBV7-8 and TRBJ2-7, with TRBD2 identical over 11 bases. The TCR comes from a woman aged 80 or over in a cohort sampled during active COVID-19. The specimen sequenced was peripheral blood. CDR3 loop: CASSLMLASGGREQYF. The CDR3 coding sequence is TGTGCCAGCAGCTTAATGCTGGCTAGCGGGGGGCGCGAGCAGTACTTC.